One and the same sample provided the 7 T cell receptor beta chains below, sequenced in a study of T-cell reconstitution after alpha-beta-depleted transplantation in children. Preparation of the TCRbeta library involved a method that used unique molecular identifiers. TCRdb fed the PCR reads into MiXCR, producing one record per CDR3 protein. The sample has about 540,000 distinct CDR3 sequences; roughly 18% are singletons. Sample: PBMCs from the stem cell graft donor, taken from the stem cell graft. The source is a human donor who donated a stem cell graft to a child with acute lymphoblastic leukemia.

The V and J genes are TRBV10-3 and TRBJ2-3, with D possibly matching TRBD2 (6 bases). Germline CDR1 ENHRY, CDR2 SYGVKD. Between the trimmed V and J ends, which lost 3 bases and 5 bases, there was a span of 9 bases. The CDR3 is 13 residues long. Here the CDR3 reads CAISDSGGDTQYF. CDR3 DNA sequence: TGTGCCATCAGTGACTCCGGGGGAGATACGCAGTATTTT.

This clonotype has more than one count but fewer than ten. The chain carries TRBV19 and TRBJ1-1, with TRBD1 as a possible D gene (5 bases). The CDR3 is 14 residues long. V was pared by 7 bases and J by 1 base, with 13 bases between. Germline V gene sequence: CDR1 LNHDA, CDR2 SQIVND (reference sequence). CDR3 nucleotides: TGTGCCAGTACTCCCGGGACGGGGAACACTGAAGCTTTCTTT. It encodes CASTPGTGNTEAFF.

The chain uses TRBV12-3 or TRBV12-4 and TRBJ2-3; a weak D match, TRBD2 (5 bases). This CDR3 is built from 13 residues. Trimming shortened V by 7 bases and J by 0 bases, and 8 bases separated the two germline ends. The CDR3 nucleotides read TGTGCCAGCACAGCGGCTAGCACAGATACGCAGTATTTT. It specifies CASTAASTDTQYF.

This clonotype was seen a few times. The chain employs TRBV3-1 and TRBJ2-4; 9 bases match TRBD1. With V trimmed by 5 bases and J by 7 bases, 6 bases remained unmatched. Germline CDR1 LGHDT, CDR2 YNNKEL (reference sequence). This CDR3 is built from 14 residues. The CDR3 bases are TGTGCCAGCAGCGACGACAGGGGGTATAACATTCAGTACTTC. Its translation: CASSDDRGYNIQYF.

This clonotype has just a few counts. The chain uses TRBV20-1 and TRBJ2-7; TRBD2 aligns across 9 bases. Germline V lookup: CDR1 DFQATT, CDR2 SNEGSKA (reference sequence). The CDR3 runs 17 residues. J was trimmed by 4 bases and V by 0 bases; bases with no gene match: 13. The CDR3 DNA sequence: TGCAGTGCTAGAGATATTTGGGCTAGCGGGGATATATACGAGCAGTACTTC. Its translation: CSARDIWASGDIYEQYF.

The chain uses TRBV5-1 and TRBJ1-1; 7 bases match TRBD1. Trimming at V came to 3 bases and at J to 1 base, leaving 9 bases not matched to a gene. The germline gives CDR1 SGHRS, CDR2 YFSETQ. There are 16 residues in the CDR3. The CDR3 sequence is CASSWNDRDGNTEAFF. CDR3 bases: TGCGCCAGCAGCTGGAACGACAGGGACGGGAACACTGAAGCTTTCTTT.

This clonotype was seen more than once but under ten times. The rearrangement links TRBV13 to TRBJ2-1; 8 bases are shared with TRBD2. This CDR3 is 16 amino acids long. Per the germline V gene, CDR1 is PRHDT and CDR2 is FYEKMQ (reference sequence). Unmatched junction bases numbered 13, after V lost 4 bases and J lost 8 bases. Written as DNA, the CDR3 is TGTGCCAGCAGCTACCTTCCAGCGGGAGCTAACCATGAGCAGTTCTTC. It specifies CASSYLPAGANHEQFF.